A single sample gave rise to the 25 T cell receptor beta chains below, sequenced in a study of blood T cells in healthy people across ages. The use of a sample-barcoded 5' primer and a J-beta primer mix characterized a second PCR of 7 to 11 cycles. TCRdb recomputed calls from the 5' RACE reads with MiXCR, one row per CDR3 protein. The sample has 1.5 million to 2 million distinct CDR3 sequences, around half seen once. The material sequenced was blood. Receptors were obtained from a woman in her thirties or forties in good health.

The chain links TRBV6-6 to TRBJ2-1, with a tentative D call TRBD1 (5 bases). Trimming removed 7 bases from V and 3 bases from J, with 13 bases in between. Germline CDR1 reads MNHNY; CDR2 reads SVGAGI (reference sequence). The CDR3 is 14 residues long. For the CDR3, the DNA is TGTGCCAGCACCCCTACGACAGACTACAATGAGCAGTTCTTC. This sequence encodes CASTPTTDYNEQFF.

This clonotype was detected only a few times. This rearrangement joins TRBV7-2 to TRBJ2-3; no reliable D call. V shed 1 base and J shed 4 bases, with 9 bases lying between them. The CDR3 is 14 amino acids. Germline CDR1 and CDR2: SGHTA and FQGNSA. This CDR3 reads CASSLDPTADTQYF. The CDR3 DNA reads as TGTGCCAGCAGCTTAGACCCGACGGCAGATACGCAGTATTTT.

This clonotype was counted between two and nine times. The rearrangement joins TRBV4-3 to TRBJ2-7; D uncertain. The CDR3 length is 13 residues. The V gene's germline CDR1 is LGHNA and CDR2 YSLEER. Trimming took off 0 bases at V and 5 bases at J, with 8 bases between the two ends. CDR3 residues: CASSQERKNEQYF. In DNA form, the CDR3 reads TGCGCCAGCAGCCAAGAGAGGAAAAACGAGCAGTACTTC.

The CDR3 DNA sequence: TGCAGTGCTAGACACCCGCCTGGCACAGATACGCAGTATTTT. Translation gives CSARHPPGTDTQYF. The genes are TRBV20-1 and TRBJ2-3; D ambiguous. The germline gives CDR1 DFQATT, CDR2 SNEGSKA (reference sequence). The CDR3 sequence is 14 residues long. V lost 2 bases to trimming and J lost 1 base, with 10 bases between them.

The V call is TRBV20-1, the J call TRBJ1-1, with 10 bases fitting TRBD1. Germline V CDR1 and CDR2: DFQATT, SNEGSKA (reference sequence). The V and J ends lost 3 bases and 12 bases, in that order; junction bases with no gene match: 4. The CDR3 consists of 11 residues. CDR3 sequence (DNA): TGCAGTGCTAGGCCGGACAGGGGGACTTTCTTT. Its translation is CSARPDRGTFF.

The chain combines TRBV11-1 with TRBJ2-1; 8 bases are a match to TRBD1. The CDR3 runs 14 residues. Per the germline V gene, CDR1 is SGHAT and CDR2 is FQDESV (reference sequence). V lost 8 bases to trimming and J lost 8 bases; unmatched junction nucleotides: 11. The CDR3 sequence: CASEDRGKGDEQFF. Here the CDR3 DNA reads TGTGCCAGCGAAGACAGGGGAAAAGGGGATGAGCAGTTCTTC.

The chain links TRBV27 to TRBJ2-3, with D tentatively TRBD1 or TRBD2 (5 bases each). Germline V CDR1 and CDR2: MNHEY, SMNVEV (reference sequence). The CDR3 contains 13 residues. Trimming left V 6 bases short and J 1 base short, with 8 bases between. Written as DNA, the CDR3 is TGTGCCAGCAGGGGGGAGCGCACAGATACGCAGTATTTT. Translation gives CASRGERTDTQYF.

This clonotype came up a few times. The chain carries TRBV4-3 and TRBJ2-3; possibly TRBD2 for D (5 bases). V lost 1 base, J lost 6 bases, and 11 bases lay in between. Germline CDR1 is LGHNA and CDR2 is YSLEER. The CDR3 spans 14 residues. CDR3 DNA sequence: TGCGCCAGCAGCCAAGGCCCTCGAGGGGATACGCAGTATTTT. Encoded protein: CASSQGPRGDTQYF.

CDR3 sequence: CASSLRRVGANVLTF. The CDR3 DNA is TGTGCCAGCAGCTTACGGAGGGTTGGGGCCAACGTCCTGACTTTC. This chain joins TRBV11-2 and TRBJ2-6; perhaps TRBD2 as D (6 bases). CDR1 is SGHAT, CDR2 FQNNGV, per germline. Trimming pared 2 bases from V and 3 bases from J, leaving 8 bases between. This CDR3 is built from 15 residues.

The V gene is TRBV7-2, the J gene TRBJ2-5; D tentatively reads TRBD1 or TRBD2 (5 bases each). Germline values: CDR1 SGHTA, CDR2 FQGNSA. This CDR3 region has 15 residues. Trimming pared 4 bases from V and 2 bases from J, leaving 14 bases between. The CDR3 DNA is TGTGCCAGCAGCTGGTTGGTGGGGGAACAAGAGACCCAGTACTTC. Residues: CASSWLVGEQETQYF.

This clonotype appeared a few times. The CDR3 DNA follows: TGTGCCAGCAGTGAAGAACGGACTAGCCAAGAGACCCAGTACTTC. This sequence encodes CASSEERTSQETQYF. V usage is TRBV6-1 and J usage is TRBJ2-5, with TRBD2 matching 7 bases. The ends lost 1 base at V and 1 base at J; junction bases unmatched: 3. The CDR3 spans 15 residues. Germline-derived CDR1 and CDR2 are MNHNS and SASEGT.

This chain links TRBV20-1 with TRBJ2-1, with TRBD2 matching over 14 bases. Germline V gives CDR1 DFQATT, CDR2 SNEGSKA (reference sequence). The V segment lost 6 bases and the J segment 4 bases; nucleotides outside the gene matches: 5. This CDR3 region has 15 residues. The CDR3 loop reads CSATTSGGGYNEQFF. CDR3 in DNA: TGCAGTGCCACGACTAGCGGGGGGGGTTACAATGAGCAGTTCTTC.

The V gene is TRBV9, the J gene TRBJ2-3; 11 nucleotides match TRBD2. The CDR3 extends over 18 amino acids. Germline values: CDR1 SGDLS, CDR2 YYNGEE. V shed 0 bases, J shed 1 base, and the junction held 7 bases outside the gene matches. CDR3 in amino acids: CASSVAKASGGRTDTQYF. Written as DNA, the CDR3 is TGTGCCAGCAGCGTAGCTAAGGCTAGCGGGGGGCGCACAGATACGCAGTATTTT.

About this clonotype: Germline is not matched at one junction end, which may reflect a read error. V and J are TRBV7-3 and TRBJ1-5; D is perhaps TRBD1 (6 bases). The CDR3 has 15 residues. Germline CDR1 SGHTA, CDR2 FQGTGA. Written as DNA, the CDR3 is TGTGCCAGTAGCTCCGGGACACCTAGCAATCAGCCCCAGCATTTT. It encodes CASSSGTPSNQPQHF.

This chain connects TRBV9 to TRBJ2-5; 9 nucleotides agree with TRBD2. The CDR3 is 16 amino acids. With V trimmed by 3 bases and J by 2 bases, 8 bases remained unmatched. Germline V gene data show CDR1 as SGDLS and CDR2 as YYNGEE. DNA of the CDR3: TGTGCCAGCAGCGCACAAACTAGCGGGCGGCAAGAGACCCAGTACTTC. Translated: CASSAQTSGRQETQYF.

This chain uses TRBV6-1 with TRBJ2-6, with 7 bases lining up with TRBD1. Trimming removed 4 bases from V and 0 bases from J; junction bases left unmatched: 3. Germline CDR1 is MNHNS and CDR2 is SASEGT. There are 16 residues in the CDR3. The CDR3 spells CASSVYRGSGANVLTF. In nucleotides, the CDR3 is TGTGCCAGCAGTGTGTACAGGGGCTCTGGGGCCAACGTCCTGACTTTC.

V gene TRBV5-6 combines with J gene TRBJ2-4, with 7 nucleotides matching TRBD1. Gene TRBJ2-7 matches the end of the DNA better, so the J call may be wrong. This CDR3 is built from 14 residues. The germline gives CDR1 SGHDT, CDR2 YYEEEE. This CDR3 is CASTPGTELYEQYF. The CDR3 DNA is TGTGCCAGCACCCCAGGGACAGAACTCTACGAGCAGTACTTC.

This clonotype showed up just once. The chain recombines TRBV7-9 with TRBJ2-4; no clear D. This CDR3 is 15 amino acids long. The V and J ends lost 5 bases and 6 bases respectively, with 17 bases between them. Germline loops: CDR1 SEHNR, CDR2 FQNEAQ (reference sequence). Written as DNA, the CDR3 is TGTGCCAGCAGCACCCGAGATGCTGGTCTAAACATTCAGTACTTC. It codes for CASSTRDAGLNIQYF.

This clonotype was picked up many times. This chain connects TRBV5-1 to TRBJ2-3; D is ambiguous. The V gene lost 4 bases and the J gene lost 6 bases, with 12 bases spanning the gap. This CDR3 comprises 13 residues. Germline V gene lookup returns CDR1 SGHRS and CDR2 YFSETQ. The CDR3 DNA follows: TGCGCCAGCAGCATGGGCCCCGGGGATACGCAGTATTTT. It yields the protein CASSMGPGDTQYF.

The chain has TRBV20-1 and TRBJ2-3; 10 bases agree with TRBD2. This CDR3 is built from 14 residues. The V gene end was trimmed by 6 bases and the J gene end by 6 bases; junction bases not matched to a gene: 9. Germline V CDR1 and CDR2: DFQATT, SNEGSKA (reference sequence). The CDR3, as DNA: TGCAGTGCCCCGAAGCGGGGGGGCATGGATACGCAGTATTTT. It specifies CSAPKRGGMDTQYF.

This clonotype has just a few counts. CDR3 residues: CASSLIPGGGTDTQYF. The CDR3 region has the DNA TGTGCCAGCAGCTTAATACCCGGTGGGGGGACAGATACGCAGTATTTT. The chain uses TRBV7-3 and TRBJ2-3, with D possibly TRBD2 on 6 matching bases. This CDR3 has 16 residues. The germline CDR1 and CDR2 sequences are SGHTA and FQGTGA. The V end was cut by 1 base, the J end by 3 bases, with 14 bases between. Supplemented by reference TRBV7-3 and TRBJ2-3, the full variable domain reads GAGVSQTPSNKVTEKGKYVELRCDPISGHTALYWYRQSLGQGPEFLIYFQGTGAADDSGLPNDRFFAVRPEGSVSTLKIQRTERGDSAVYLCASSLIPGGGTDTQYFGPGTRLTVL.

The chain combines TRBV7-2 with TRBJ2-6, with D possibly being TRBD1 (5 bases). With 5 bases removed from V and 0 bases from J, the gap between germline ends came to 8 bases. The CDR3 is 15 amino acids. The germline V gene encodes CDR1 SGHTA and CDR2 FQGNSA. CDR3 residues: CASSRQRSGANVLTF. In nucleotides, the CDR3 is TGTGCCAGCAGCCGACAGCGCTCTGGGGCCAACGTCCTGACTTTC.

This clonotype appeared a few times. The chain joins TRBV24-1 to TRBJ1-2; D is perhaps TRBD1 (5 bases). Germline assignment: CDR1 KGHDR and CDR2 SFDVKD. The V end was cut by 4 bases, the J end by 6 bases, with 5 bases between. This CDR3 is 11 amino acids long. In nucleotides, the CDR3 is TGTGCCACCAGTGAGGGGGATGGCTACACCTTC. Protein sequence: CATSEGDGYTF.

This rearrangement joins TRBV5-1 to TRBJ2-3; D may correspond to TRBD1 or TRBD2 (5 bases each). Germline loops: CDR1 SGHRS, CDR2 YFSETQ. CDR3 length equals 14 residues. V lost 4 bases and J 2 bases, leaving 11 bases between the germline ends. CDR3 sequence: CASSLPGPTDTQYF. CDR3 nucleotide sequence: TGCGCCAGCAGCCTGCCGGGACCCACAGATACGCAGTATTTT.

The J gene is TRBJ2-7, the V gene TRBV9; D gene unclear. The CDR3 has 14 amino acids. The V end was cut by 0 bases, the J end by 2 bases, with 9 bases between. CDR1 and CDR2 from the germline V gene are SGDLS and YYNGEE. The CDR3 reads CASSVGANPYEQYF. The CDR3 DNA follows: TGTGCCAGCAGCGTAGGGGCCAACCCCTACGAGCAGTACTTC.